This T cell receptor (beta chain) stems from a study of graft-versus-host responses after intestinal transplantation. After removal of 5 bases from V and 6 bases from J, the junction contained 6 bases not matched to a gene. This CDR3 region has 14 residues. Per germline, CDR1 SEHNR and CDR2 FQNEAQ (reference sequence). Points from the study as a whole: The marrow of recipients harbored GvH clones, and ileum or blood showed some of them first.

As for this clone: Its antigen is not identified.

TCRdb's table, derived via immunoSEQ multiplex PCR, lists solely in-frame clones and lacks some. The sample holds approximately 70,000 clones, roughly 89% seen once. The chain joins TRBV7-9 to TRBJ2-2; TRBD2 aligns across 7 bases. The sequences come from bone marrow, collected 700 to 850 days after intestinal transplantation. The TCR comes from a human patient who received an intestinal transplant, so some T cells may come from the graft donor. In DNA form, the CDR3 reads TGTGCCAGCAGCCACCGGGACTATCCCGGGGAGCTGTTTTTT. Its translation is CASSHRDYPGELFF. Drawing the rest from reference TRBV7-9 and TRBJ2-2, the complete variable domain is DTGVSQNPRHKITKRGQNVTFRCDPISEHNRLYWYRQTLGQGPEFLTYFQNEAQLEKSRLLSDRFSAERPKGSFSTLEIQRTEQGDSAMYLCASSHRDYPGELFFGEGSRLTVL.